Given below is one T cell receptor beta chain in context. Some clones are missing from TCRdb's copy, which holds only in-frame ones; the method was immunoSEQ multiplex PCR. The sample contains 140,000 or so clones, approximately 91% of which appear only once. The ends lost 0 bases at V and 6 bases at J; junction bases unmatched: 5. CDR3 length: 15 residues. Per the germline V gene, CDR1 is SGHNT and CDR2 is YYREEE (reference sequence). The record originates from a study of T cell responses to AZD1222 COVID-19 vaccine. This clonotype was sampled from an adult who received the AZD1222 COVID-19 vaccine. This sequence joins TRBV5-4 and TRBJ2-1; 8 bases are a match to TRBD2. Sample: peripheral blood, taken 28 days after the second AZD1222 dose. The CDR3 coding sequence is TGTGCCAGCAGCTTGGTAGCGGGGCTCGGCAATGAGCAGTTCTTC. It yields the protein CASSLVAGLGNEQFF.